A single sample gave rise to the 29 T cell receptor beta chains below, sequenced in a study of cytomegalovirus exposure and HLA in healthy donors. Amplification used 60 Vbeta primers and 13 Jbeta primers. Measured with immunoSEQ multiplex PCR; TCRdb has only the in-frame clones, and not every one. This sample carries approximately 200,000 clones, 70% to 75% of them seen once, and the ten largest clones take more than 4%. The sequenced material came from PBMCs. The receptors here all came from a man aged 30 to 45 in good health and CMV-seropositive.

The rearrangement uses TRBV7-9 and TRBJ1-2; D is unresolved. The CDR3 extends over 13 amino acids. In germline, CDR1 is SEHNR, CDR2 FQNEAQ (reference sequence). Trimming stripped 4 bases from V and 4 bases from J, with 10 bases between. The CDR3 loop is CASSSPDIYGYTF. The CDR3 coding sequence is TGTGCCAGCAGCTCGCCCGACATCTATGGCTACACCTTC.

CDR3 bases: TGTGCCAGCAGCGTACCAGGGAATGAAAAACTGTTTTTT. This sequence encodes CASSVPGNEKLFF. The chain is built from TRBV9 and TRBJ1-4; D is perhaps TRBD1 (5 bases). Germline CDR1 reads SGDLS; CDR2 reads YYNGEE. The CDR3 loop spans 13 amino acids. V was clipped by 1 base and J by 5 bases, with 6 bases between them. Based on the CDR3 plus reference TRBV9 and TRBJ1-4, the full variable domain is DSGVTQTPKHLITATGQRVTLRCSPRSGDLSVYWYQQSLDQGLQFLIQYYNGEERAKGNILERFSAQQFPDLHSELNLSSLELGDSALYFCASSVPGNEKLFFGSGTQLSVL.

Worth noting for this clone: Other nucleotide sequences in the sample specify the same CDR3. The chain couples TRBV5-6 to TRBJ2-5, with 9 nucleotides matching TRBD2. V trimming: 2 bases; J trimming: 5 bases; junction bases outside the gene matches: 4. CDR1 and CDR2 from the germline V gene are SGHDT and YYEEEE. This CDR3 contains 14 residues. Here the CDR3 reads CASSLAGGLETQYF. CDR3 sequence (DNA): TGTGCCAGCAGCTTAGCGGGGGGCCTGGAGACCCAGTACTTC.

CDR3 region: CASNTGSSYNSPLHF. The CDR3, as DNA: TGTGCCAGTAATACAGGGTCCTCCTATAATTCACCCCTCCACTTT. V gene TRBV19 combines with J gene TRBJ1-6, with D tentatively TRBD1 (6 bases). CDR1 is LNHDA, CDR2 SQIVND, per germline (reference sequence). The CDR3 spans 15 residues. Trimming took 7 bases from V and 0 from J, leaving 10 bases between them.

CDR3 DNA sequence: TGTGCCAGCAGCTTAAGACTAGCGGGAGATCCTTACGAGCAGTACTTC. Encoded protein: CASSLRLAGDPYEQYF. This chain joins TRBV7-2 and TRBJ2-7, with 12 positions matching TRBD2. Trimming removed 2 bases from V and 4 bases from J; junction bases left unmatched: 6. CDR1 SGHTA and CDR2 FQGNSA come from the germline V gene. The CDR3 runs to 16 residues.

J is TRBJ2-5 and V is TRBV2, with D perhaps matching TRBD2 (5 bases). The J call may be mistaken, given a closer DNA end match to TRBJ2-7. In germline, CDR1 is SNHLY, CDR2 FYNNEI. CDR3 length equals 15 residues. The chain's CDR3 is CASSPLRGLSYEQYF. Here the CDR3 DNA reads TGTGCCAGCAGTCCCCTACGCGGGCTCTCCTACGAGCAGTACTTC.

This chain connects TRBV28 to TRBJ2-1; weak D call: TRBD1 (5 bases). The germline CDR1 and CDR2 sequences are MDHEN and SYDVKM. CDR3 length: 16 amino acids. Trimming cost V 2 bases and J 1 base, with 12 bases left between them. The CDR3 DNA reads TGTGCCAGCAGTTTAAGGGGAACGCAGTCCTACAATGAGCAGTTCTTC. It encodes CASSLRGTQSYNEQFF. Combining the CDR3 with reference TRBV28 and TRBJ2-1 gives the whole variable domain DVKVTQSSRYLVKRTGEKVFLECVQDMDHENMFWYRQDPGLGLRLIYFSYDVKMKEKGDIPEGYSVSREKKERFSLILESASTNQTSMYLCASSLRGTQSYNEQFFGPGTRLTVL.

Concerning this clone: An end of the junction does not agree with germline; a read error may underlie this. This chain joins TRBV7-8 and TRBJ2-7, with 7 bases aligning to TRBD2. Germline V lookup: CDR1 SGHVS, CDR2 FQNEAQ. The CDR3 is 14 residues long. CDR3 sequence reads: CASSSPSGASGGDF. CDR3 in DNA: TGTGCCAGCAGCTCCCCCTCCGGGGCTAGCGGAGGCGACTTC.

The chain joins TRBV6-5 to TRBJ2-7; 10 bases match TRBD1. This CDR3 comprises 15 residues. With V trimmed by 0 bases and J by 7 bases, 6 bases remained unmatched. Germline CDR1 MNHEY, CDR2 SVGAGI. The CDR3 protein is CASSYSGTGAGEQYF. The CDR3 region has the DNA TGTGCCAGCAGTTACTCGGGGACAGGGGCGGGAGAGCAGTACTTC.

V gene TRBV7-2 combines with J gene TRBJ2-5; TRBD2 aligns across 12 bases. Germline-derived CDR1 and CDR2 are SGHTA and FQGNSA. CDR3 length: 16 residues. The V and J ends lost 5 bases and 4 bases, in that order; junction bases with no gene match: 8. The CDR3 DNA is TGTGCCAGCAGCCCCGTTCTAGCGGGAGGGAGAGAGACCCAGTACTTC. Translating it yields CASSPVLAGGRETQYF.

DNA of the CDR3: TGTGCCAGTAGGTCAGGGGGCGGTTCTAATGCTGAAGCTTTCTTT. It codes for CASRSGGGSNAEAFF. The J gene is TRBJ1-1, the V gene TRBV19; 8 positions match TRBD1. V shed 6 bases and J 6 bases; nucleotides not matched to a gene: 12. CDR3 size: 15 residues. The germline gives CDR1 LNHDA, CDR2 SQIVND (reference sequence).

This clone was seen more than once but under ten times. The chain couples TRBV10-3 to TRBJ2-3; 14 bases line up with TRBD2. This CDR3 comprises 19 residues. CDR1 is ENHRY, CDR2 SYGVKD, per germline. V trimming: 10 bases; J trimming: 2 bases; junction bases outside the gene matches: 17. CDR3: CATRSGTSGRDQSTDTQYF. CDR3 sequence (DNA): TGTGCCACACGCTCCGGGACTAGCGGGAGAGACCAATCCACAGATACGCAGTATTTT.

This rearrangement joins TRBV7-9 to TRBJ2-7, with 13 bases that match TRBD2. CDR3 length: 15 residues. The germline CDR1 and CDR2 sequences are SEHNR and FQNEAQ (reference sequence). The ends lost 5 bases at V and 2 bases at J; junction bases unmatched: 3. CDR3 nucleotides: TGTGCCAGCAGCCGAGGGACTAGCGGGGCCTACGAGCAGTACTTC. It translates to CASSRGTSGAYEQYF.

The chain combines TRBV5-4 with TRBJ2-5; 7 positions match TRBD1. J gave up 5 bases and V 2 bases, and 15 bases lay outside the gene matches. Germline assignment: CDR1 SGHNT and CDR2 YYREEE (reference sequence). The CDR3 has 17 residues. CDR3 amino acids: CASSLEPGRGNGETQYF. The CDR3 DNA sequence: TGTGCCAGCAGCTTAGAGCCCGGCAGGGGGAACGGGGAGACCCAGTACTTC.

In the case of this clone: Other DNA sequences in the same sample also yield this CDR3. The chain recombines TRBV5-1 with TRBJ2-5; 11 bases are a match to TRBD2. This CDR3 has 14 amino acids. Germline assignment: CDR1 SGHRS and CDR2 YFSETQ. With 0 bases clipped from V and 5 bases from J, the junction kept 0 bases outside the gene matches. The chain's CDR3 is CASSLGTSGETQYF. The CDR3 region has the DNA TGCGCCAGCAGCTTGGGGACTAGCGGGGAGACCCAGTACTTC.

The chain combines TRBV7-2 with TRBJ2-7; TRBD2 might be the D (5 bases). CDR3 length: 14 amino acids. V shed 0 bases and J shed 2 bases, with 8 bases lying between them. Germline values: CDR1 SGHTA, CDR2 FQGNSA. For the CDR3, the DNA is TGTGCCAGCAGCTTAGCCTCCGGGACCTACGAGCAGTACTTC. This gives the protein CASSLASGTYEQYF.

J is TRBJ1-3 and V is TRBV5-4; 7 bases are a match to TRBD1. The CDR3 has 15 residues. Germline V gene lookup returns CDR1 SGHNT and CDR2 YYREEE (reference sequence). The trim removed 3 bases at V and 1 base at J, leaving 4 bases unmatched. This CDR3 reads CASSSRGSSGNTIYF. CDR3 bases: TGTGCCAGCAGCTCCAGGGGGAGTTCTGGAAACACCATATATTTT.

The chain uses TRBV6-1 and TRBJ2-5; D remains unclear. The CDR3 runs to 13 residues. The germline gives CDR1 MNHNS, CDR2 SASEGT. The ends were cut back, 1 base at V and 5 bases at J, with 8 bases in the middle. CDR3 DNA: TGTGCCAGCAGTGAAGGTAGTGGTGAGACCCAGTACTTC. Translation gives CASSEGSGETQYF.

The rearrangement links TRBV18 to TRBJ1-4, with 9 bases that match TRBD1. The CDR3 is 17 amino acids. With V trimmed by 1 base and J by 8 bases, 11 bases remained unmatched. Germline lookup yields CDR1 KGHSH and CDR2 LQKENI. The CDR3 coding sequence is TGTGCCAGCTCACCACTTAAAACAGGGGGCGAAGGAGAAAAACTGTTTTTT. It translates to CASSPLKTGGEGEKLFF.

The chain recombines TRBV7-9 with TRBJ1-2; 9 bases match TRBD1. CDR1 is SEHNR and CDR2 is FQNEAQ in the germline V gene (reference sequence). Unmatched junction bases numbered 8, after V lost 7 bases and J lost 5 bases. The CDR3 loop spans 14 amino acids. CDR3 in amino acids: CASNPPGQGYGYTF. DNA for the CDR3: TGTGCCAGCAACCCCCCCGGACAGGGGTATGGCTACACCTTC.

This chain connects TRBV7-9 to TRBJ2-1; possibly TRBD1 for D (6 bases). Between the trimmed V and J ends, which lost 7 bases and 2 bases, there was a span of 12 bases. This CDR3 is built from 14 residues. From germline, CDR1 is SEHNR and CDR2 FQNEAQ (reference sequence). The CDR3 spells CASTPGGTYNEQFF. The CDR3 region has the DNA TGTGCCAGCACACCTGGGGGCACCTACAATGAGCAGTTCTTC.

The chain is built from TRBV7-2 and TRBJ2-5, with D perhaps TRBD1 (5 bases). CDR3 size: 12 residues. Germline values: CDR1 SGHTA, CDR2 FQGNSA. Trimming stripped 5 bases from V and 2 bases from J, with 6 bases between. CDR3: CASSRQQETQYF. CDR3 DNA: TGTGCCAGCAGCAGACAGCAAGAGACCCAGTACTTC.

J is TRBJ1-2 and V is TRBV10-3; D possibly corresponds to TRBD1 (5 bases). Germline CDR1 ENHRY, CDR2 SYGVKD. Trimming stripped 3 bases from V and 1 base from J, with 12 bases between. The CDR3 spans 15 residues. The chain's CDR3 is CAISDQGRGNYGYTF. The CDR3 DNA reads as TGTGCCATCAGTGATCAGGGCCGAGGTAACTATGGCTACACCTTC.

The J gene is TRBJ1-1, the V gene TRBV7-2; 9 nucleotides agree with TRBD1. Germline V gives CDR1 SGHTA, CDR2 FQGNSA. The CDR3 covers 16 residues. Trimming removed 1 base from V and 3 bases from J; junction bases left unmatched: 6. CDR3 residues: CASSLEPGQGYTEAFF. CDR3 bases: TGTGCCAGCAGCTTAGAGCCGGGACAGGGATACACTGAAGCTTTCTTT. The variable domain in full, with the rest retrieved from reference TRBV7-2 and TRBJ1-1, is GAGVSQSPSNKVTEKGKDVELRCDPISGHTALYWYRQSLGQGLEFLIYFQGNSAPDKSGLPSDRFSAERTGGSVSTLTIQRTQQEDSAVYLCASSLEPGQGYTEAFFGQGTRLTVV.

The chain's CDR3 is CASSKAGWGNQPQHF. CDR3 nucleotide sequence: TGTGCCAGTAGTAAGGCAGGGTGGGGCAATCAGCCCCAGCATTTT. The V and J genes are TRBV19 and TRBJ1-5, with D possibly TRBD1 on 5 matching bases. Germline lookup yields CDR1 LNHDA and CDR2 SQIVND (reference sequence). The CDR3 sequence is 15 residues long. The germline V and J ends were trimmed by 4 bases and 2 bases, with 12 bases remaining between them. Based on the CDR3 plus reference TRBV19 and TRBJ1-5, the full variable domain is DGGITQSPKYLFRKEGQNVTLSCEQNLNHDAMYWYRQDPGQGLRLIYYSQIVNDFQKGDIAEGYSVSREKKESFPLTVTSAQKNPTAFYLCASSKAGWGNQPQHFGDGTRLSIL.

The chain uses TRBV29-1 and TRBJ2-6, with D tentatively TRBD1 (6 bases). CDR1 and CDR2 (germline): SQVTM, ANQGSEA. The CDR3 spans 14 residues. Trimming removed 4 bases from V and 4 bases from J, with 11 bases in between. CDR3 in DNA: TGCAGCGTTGTTGCAGGGGCCGGGGCCAACGTCCTGACTTTC. It translates to CSVVAGAGANVLTF.

J is TRBJ2-5 and V is TRBV6-4; D may be TRBD2 (7 bases). CDR3 size: 13 residues. In germline, CDR1 is MRHNA, CDR2 SNTAGT. V lost 5 bases to trimming and J lost 5 bases, with 12 bases between them. CDR3: CASSRGGLETQYF. The DNA of the CDR3 is TGTGCCAGCAGTAGGGGGGGGTTGGAGACCCAGTACTTC.

The rearrangement uses TRBV4-2 and TRBJ1-2, with a weak D call TRBD1 (6 bases). Germline CDR1 and CDR2: LGHNA and YNFKEQ. V shed 0 bases and J shed 5 bases, with 13 bases lying between them. CDR3 length: 15 residues. The CDR3 DNA sequence: TGTGCCAGCAGCCAAGATCGAGGGCAGGGGTATGGCTACACCTTC. It yields the protein CASSQDRGQGYGYTF.

The chain has TRBV4-2 and TRBJ2-4; no definite D call. In germline, CDR1 is LGHNA, CDR2 YNFKEQ. Trimming pared 1 base from V and 5 bases from J, leaving 15 bases between. This CDR3 contains 16 residues. CDR3 sequence reads: CASSQARPLGQNIQYF. In nucleotides, the CDR3 is TGTGCCAGCAGCCAAGCTAGACCCTTGGGTCAAAACATTCAGTACTTC.